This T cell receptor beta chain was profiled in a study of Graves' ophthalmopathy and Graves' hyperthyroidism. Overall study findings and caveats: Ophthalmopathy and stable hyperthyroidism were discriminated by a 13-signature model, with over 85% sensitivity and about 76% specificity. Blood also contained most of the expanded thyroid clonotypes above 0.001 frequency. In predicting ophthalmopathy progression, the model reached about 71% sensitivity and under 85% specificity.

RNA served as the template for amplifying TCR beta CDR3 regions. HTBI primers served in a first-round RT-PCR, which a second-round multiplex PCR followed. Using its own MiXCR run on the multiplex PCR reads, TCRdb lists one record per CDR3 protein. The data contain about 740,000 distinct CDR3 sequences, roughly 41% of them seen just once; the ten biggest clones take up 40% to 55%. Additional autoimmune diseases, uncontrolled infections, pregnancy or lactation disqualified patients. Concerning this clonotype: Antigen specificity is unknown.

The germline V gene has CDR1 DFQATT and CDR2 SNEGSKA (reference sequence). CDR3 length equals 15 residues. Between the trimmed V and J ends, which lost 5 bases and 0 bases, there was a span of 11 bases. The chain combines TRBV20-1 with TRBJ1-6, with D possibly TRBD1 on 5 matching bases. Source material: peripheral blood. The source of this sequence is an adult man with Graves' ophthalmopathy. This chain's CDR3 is CSAGHRNSYNSPLHF. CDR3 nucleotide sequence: TGCAGTGCTGGACATCGCAACTCCTATAATTCACCCCTCCACTTT.